Listed here are 3 T cell receptor beta chains from one sample, sequenced in a study of blood T cell repertoires in COVID-19. Here immunoSEQ multiplex PCR was the method, and the copy in TCRdb shows in-frame clones only, minus some. This table holds 200,000 to 250,000 clones, around 81% found once. Material: peripheral blood. Receptor source: a woman between 70 and 85 years old with acute or convalescent COVID-19.

The chain combines TRBV30 with TRBJ1-1; D uncertain. In germline, CDR1 is GTSNPN, CDR2 SVGIG (reference sequence). The CDR3 runs to 12 residues. V lost 1 base, J lost 9 bases, and 12 bases lay in between. The CDR3 protein is CAWSGIKWQAFF. The CDR3, as DNA: TGTGCCTGGAGTGGTATCAAGTGGCAAGCTTTCTTT. The entire variable domain, with the rest obtained from reference TRBV30 and TRBJ1-1, is as follows: SQTIHQWPATLVQPVGSPLSLECTVEGTSNPNLYWYRQAAGRGLQLLFYSVGIGQISSEVPQNLSASRPQDRQFILSSKKLLLSDSGFYLCAWSGIKWQAFFGQGTRLTVV.

The CDR3 DNA reads as TGTGCCATCAGTGCTTCGACAGGCATCATGAACACTGAAGCTTTCTTT. This translates into CAISASTGIMNTEAFF. V is TRBV10-3 and J is TRBJ1-1, with a tentative D call TRBD1 (6 bases). CDR1 and CDR2 from the germline V gene are ENHRY and SYGVKD. The CDR3 has 16 residues. V dropped 4 bases and J dropped 0 bases, with 15 bases sitting between them.

This clone has more than one count but fewer than ten. The J gene is TRBJ1-2, the V gene TRBV6-5, with D perhaps TRBD1 (5 bases). This CDR3 spans 14 amino acids. Germline V gives CDR1 MNHEY, CDR2 SVGAGI. V was trimmed by 5 bases and J by 8 bases, leaving 18 bases between them. For the CDR3, the DNA is TGTGCCAGCAGTCCCGTCCAGGGAAGCGGGGGCTACACCTTC. This encodes CASSPVQGSGGYTF.